The present TCR beta chain was sequenced within a study of cytomegalovirus exposure and HLA in healthy donors (dated by TCRdb to about 2017). Study-level background: According to an earlier analysis of 450 to 650 of the donors, 150 million to 200 million T cells yielded some 110 million unique TCR beta sequences and 276 Gb of sequence data. Approximately 310 gigabases of sequencing data and around 85 million unique TCR sequences made up an early release that covered several hundred HLA-typed donors. The genetic ancestry cluster associated with self-reported Caucasian donors included around four fifths of the roughly 410 genotyped donors. The study aimed to test whether cataloging public T cell receptors could reveal signatures of past pathogen exposure. The study used immunosequencing to profile the T cell repertoires of approximately 640 subjects and linked those repertoires to cytomegalovirus serostatus. A separate validation cohort of 100 to 150 different subjects was used in addition to the 666-subject first cohort. The study combined high-throughput TCR immunosequencing, statistical association of individual TCRs with disease status, and machine learning to predict cytomegalovirus infection status. A later analysis re-examined previously published TCR beta repertoires from hundreds of donors and added high-resolution HLA genotyping to investigate patterns of TCR occurrence. Rather than drawing on any new phenotypic data, the later analysis identified candidate immune exposures from TCR beta sequences and the way those sequences occurred across donors. An earlier analysis of fewer than 700 of the donors applied high-throughput TCR beta sequencing to assess whether each TCR beta V gene segment acted as functional or pseudogenic. Donor age, sex, ethnicity and CMV serostatus were compiled together with the repertoire data. A later genetic analysis used genome-wide SNP genotypes for about 60% of the roughly 700 donors, treating that subset as a discovery cohort. All discovery cohort repertoires had been generated using a single sequencing platform. Both class I and class II loci were covered by HLA typing, at four-digit resolution. Typing coverage varied by locus: roughly 620-640 donors for A, B, C, DRB1 and DQB1; more than 500 for DQA1; approximately 570 for DPA1; 450 to 480 for DPB1. Several DR-DQ haplotypes were handled as single units for association and clustering because linkage in the cohort was strong. Among 300 to 450 genotyped donors of the cohort, an average of roughly 240,000 unique TCR beta nucleotide sequences were sequenced per donor, about a sixth of them non-productive. Beyond this particular receptor, the publication reports: A group of highly shared sequence variants was considered likely to be a technical artifact of the sequencing pipeline. In a later analysis, the rate of TCR association differed among HLA loci, with DRB1 alleles having the most associated TCRs and HLA-C alleles having the fewest. In a later analysis, HLA-associated TCR beta chains showed more clonal expansion and lower generation probabilities than non-associated chains that were equally common. The authors suggested that the approach could potentially be extended to other disease states and immunological phenotypes. In a later analysis, most CMV-associated TCR beta chains were found to appear HLA-restricted, with HLA associations seemingly driven largely by CMV exposure. Most TCR sequences were observed very rarely across donors, whereas some public TCRs were present in many individuals. Linkage disequilibrium might explain the correlated functional status among segregating V segments, but an unknown experimental factor could not be excluded. According to a later genetic analysis, donors in an Asian-associated ancestry cluster had fewer N-insertions in productive TCRs than the approximately 690-donor mean. The classifier was reported to diagnose cytomegalovirus status with high specificity and sensitivity in both the original and validation cohorts. In an earlier analysis of about 550 of the donors, most TCR beta V segments were observed in productive rearrangements about 90% or about 30% of the time, broadly matching IMGT annotations. In vitro tests confirmed that a few of the cytomegalovirus-associated TCR beta chains recognize cytomegalovirus antigens. A further reported finding was that TCR beta sequences accurately predicted the HLA-A and HLA-B alleles for most subjects in the first cohort. Strong co-occurrence of HLA alleles, especially DR and DQ, made assigning TCR associations to individual alleles difficult. Because HLA typing was unavailable for some donors at each locus, only the typed subset was used in association tests. At a false discovery rate of 0.05, a later analysis linked about 16,000 TCR beta sequences to specific HLA alleles. An association between a missense DCLRE1C variant and V-gene and J-gene trimming of TCR beta chains was found in a later genetic analysis and replicated in an independent cohort. Only TCR beta chains were sequenced in this cohort, and the absence of alpha or paired-chain data limited detectable features. The study gave a list of over 150 TCR beta chains associated with cytomegalovirus. Several of the top co-occurrence clusters appeared to be linked to parvovirus B19, influenza, CMV and Epstein-Barr virus, according to a later analysis. Immune exposure information for the cohort was limited to CMV serostatus. The earlier analysis of approximately 590 of the donors excluded roughly 16 rarely observed V segments, including chromosome 9 orphons, because counts were too low. Sequencing depth was assumed to be roughly uniform across donors in the presence/absence analyses, though that assumption may not hold.

This clone was picked up one time. The antigen it recognizes is unknown. No base quality information exists; no much larger clone differs at one position. In total, 500 to 700 healthy bone marrow donors made up the cohort. Cohort members were all nominally healthy when sampled, although unrecorded immune exposures were likely present. The donor tested CMV seropositive and was one of the 289 seropositive cohort members. A peripheral blood sample was provided by each donor, and peripheral blood mononuclear cells were used for TCR beta sequencing. Genomic DNA extraction from the blood cell samples was performed with the Qiagen DNeasy Blood Extraction Kit. Library preparation used the immunoSEQ multiplex PCR assay. A mixture of 60 forward primers for TCR Vbeta segments and 13 reverse primers for TCR Jbeta segments was used in the multiplex PCR. The CDR3 region of rearranged TCR beta genes was amplified from genomic DNA with a multiplex PCR assay. Amplified TCR beta libraries were sequenced as 87-base-pair reads on the Illumina HiSeq System. The study's own analysis went as follows. Across the 500 to 850 repertoires, a later analysis counted roughly 77 million unique TCR beta chains, around 11 million of which were shared by at least two donors. A nearest-neighbor algorithm error-corrected the raw reads and collapsed the reads into unique sequences, merging closely related sequences to remove PCR and sequencing errors. Alignment of CDR3 sequences to IMGT reference sequences was used to assign V, D and J gene segments. Each retained sequence needed at least a six-nucleotide match to both a V gene segment and a J gene segment. A rearrangement counted as productive if the CDR3 had no stop codons and remained in frame with V and J, and every other rearrangement counted as non-productive. CDR3 was defined according to IMGT convention as the region running from the second conserved V-encoded cysteine to the conserved J-encoded phenylalanine. In an earlier analysis of approximately 500 of the donors, sequences lacking an unambiguous match to a single V gene segment were excluded. An earlier analysis of a few hundred of the donors called V segments functional above 56.7% productive rearrangements and segregating when the between-donor standard deviation exceeded 5%. A statistical classification framework was built to diagnose cytomegalovirus status from the catalog of TCR beta chain sequences. In a later analysis, V and J genes were assigned by comparing TCR nucleotide sequences against IMGT/GENE-DB human TR gene sequences. A later analysis assigned CDR3 sequences and most-parsimonious VDJ recombination scenarios with the TCRdist pipeline. In a later analysis, every TCR beta chain was defined by the combination of its CDR3 amino acid sequence and its V-gene family, and reads without a unique V-gene family were dropped. A later analysis removed 600 or so highly shared, low-generation-probability nucleotide sequences to deal with suspected cross-contamination and a sequencing artifact. A later analysis calculated a clonal expansion index for each public chain from normalized within-repertoire ranks of inferred template counts. A later analysis computed generation probabilities with a VDJ recombination model fitted to out-of-frame rearrangements, and checked the results against IGoR. In a later analysis, TCR-TCR, TCR-HLA and TCR-CMV co-occurrence was scored with hypergeometric tests, and a repertoire-size bias correction was applied to TCR pairs. In a later analysis, false discovery rates were estimated by permuting HLA or CMV assignments 20 times. In a later analysis, co-occurring TCRs were grouped with DBSCAN, and TCRdist sequence similarity was added when clustering was performed within HLA-allele-positive subsets. Co-occurrence clustering excluded repertoires with fewer than 30,000 or more than 120,000 public chains, plus five with anomalous nucleotide sharing. In TCRdb, the immuneACCESS table is reduced to in-frame sequences with V and J assigned. These tables do not hold every clone; where another copy was compared, an unresolved V gene accounts for under half, and the others remain unexplained. Clonal size and the V and J genes are those of that table, whereas D and trimming came from the DNA. The sample table shows roughly 150,000 clones, and over 65% are seen once. In total, the top ten clones hold 4.5% to 5% of the sample.

This TCR came from a man in his late teens or twenties in good health and CMV-seropositive. The sequencing sample was made of PBMCs.

The CDR3 amino acid sequence is: CASSWGQGDQPQHF. The DNA sequence reads TGTGCCAGCAGTTGGGGACAGGGCGATCAGCCCCAGCATTTT. The chain joins TRBV2 to TRBJ1-5; 9 central nucleotides agree with TRBD1. From the cysteine up to the phenylalanine, the CDR3 has a length of 14 residues. Of all the DNA, just the CDR3 is kept, 42 bases in frame from base 1. V trim: 5 bases; J trim: 5 bases; unmatched bases: 4. CDR1 is given as SNHLY and CDR2 as FYNNEI, both from the germline V gene.